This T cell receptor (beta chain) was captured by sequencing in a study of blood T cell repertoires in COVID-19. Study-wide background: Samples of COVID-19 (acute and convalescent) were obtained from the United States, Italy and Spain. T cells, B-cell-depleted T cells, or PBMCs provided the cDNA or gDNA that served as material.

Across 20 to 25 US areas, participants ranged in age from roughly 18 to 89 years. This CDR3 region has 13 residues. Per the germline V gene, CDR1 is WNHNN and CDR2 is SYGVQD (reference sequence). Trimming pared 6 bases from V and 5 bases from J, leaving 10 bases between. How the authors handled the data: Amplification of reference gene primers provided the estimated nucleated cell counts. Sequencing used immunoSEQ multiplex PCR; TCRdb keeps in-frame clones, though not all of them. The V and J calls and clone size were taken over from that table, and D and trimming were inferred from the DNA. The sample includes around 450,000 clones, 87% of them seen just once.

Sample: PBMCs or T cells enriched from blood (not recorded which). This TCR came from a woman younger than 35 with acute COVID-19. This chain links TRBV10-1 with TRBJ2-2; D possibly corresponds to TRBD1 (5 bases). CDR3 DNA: TGCGCCAGCAGCGGATCAGGGACCGGGGAGCTGTTTTTT. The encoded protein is CASSGSGTGELFF.